This T cell receptor beta chain was recorded in a study of T cells in Graves' hyperthyroidism and ophthalmopathy. Study-wide results and caveats: Model predictions of ophthalmopathy came a median roughly 6.7 months before onset.

In its sample, this clonotype was seen many times. Its specificity is unknown. Uncontrolled infection, other autoimmune disease, pregnancy or lactation led to exclusion. Each diagnosis drew on symptoms, thyroxine, TRAb, thyroid ultrasound and orbital computed tomography findings. The CDR3 is 15 amino acids. Trimming removed 1 base at V and 0 bases at J, with 9 bases between. Germline CDR1 is SGHVS and CDR2 is FNYEAQ. Amplification yielded TCR beta CDR3 regions, with RNA transcripts as the source. The primer set for the first-round RT-PCR of the TCR CDR3 was HTBI. Each CDR3 protein gets one entry after TCRdb re-called the multiplex PCR reads with MiXCR. The data show approximately 600,000 distinct CDR3 sequences, under 15% seen once.

The sample was blood. This TCR derives from a woman aged 40 to 50 with Graves' ophthalmopathy. The rearrangement links TRBV7-6 to TRBJ1-1; D call uncertain. The CDR3 DNA reads TGTGCCAGCAGCTTAGTTGGGGAGATGAACACTGAAGCTTTCTTT. Translating it yields CASSLVGEMNTEAFF. Drawing the rest from reference TRBV7-6 and TRBJ1-1, the complete variable domain is GAGVSQSPRYKVTKRGQDVALRCDPISGHVSLYWYRQALGQGPEFLTYFNYEAQQDKSGLPNDRFSAERPEGSISTLTIQRTEQRDSAMYRCASSLVGEMNTEAFFGQGTRLTVV.